This is a list of T cell receptor beta chains from one sample in a study of long-term antiretroviral therapy in people with HIV. Data came from immunoSEQ multiplex PCR; TCRdb stores just in-frame clones and leaves some out. The sample has 7,400 or so clones, around 70% seen once. Here the sequenced sample was unsorted PBMCs, taken 0.9 years before starting antiretroviral therapy. The origin of the receptors is a man aged 40-49 years with HIV. The CDR3 runs from the conserved cysteine through the conserved F or W. Fields, in order: D gene, V gene, clone size, J gene, CDR3 protein, CDR3 DNA. The D gene is left open where the match is weak. Not every row has a clone size; where given, it reads once, few, many or a size class.

>NA|TRBV6-7|few|TRBJ1-4
CARQAGEKLFF
TGTGCCCGCCAGGCGGGTGAAAAACTGTTTTTT
>NA|TRBV5-3|NA|TRBJ1-1
CASSRTLNTEAFF
TGTGCCAGCAGCAGGACACTAAACACTGAAGCTTTCTTT
>NA|TRBV6-6|NA|TRBJ2-7
CASGTPQARDTYEQYF
TGTGCCAGCGGAACTCCCCAGGCCAGGGATACCTACGAGCAGTACTTC
>NA|TRBV27|NA|TRBJ2-7
CASSLSATGRIYEQYF
TGTGCCAGCAGTTTATCGGCCACAGGGCGTATCTACGAGCAGTACTTC
>NA|TRBV7-9|NA|TRBJ1-1
CASSIDGQMNTEAFF
TGTGCCAGCAGCATAGACGGACAGATGAACACTGAAGCTTTCTTT
>NA|TRBV6-5|NA|TRBJ2-3
CASSYDRDTQYF
TGTGCCAGCAGTTACGACAGGGATACGCAGTATTTT
>NA|TRBV7-2|NA|TRBJ2-7
CASSLAGTSTYEQYF
TGTGCCAGCAGCCTAGCCGGGACGTCGACCTACGAGCAGTACTTC
>TRBD2|TRBV27|NA|TRBJ2-3
CASSLWAQDSSGGRADTQYF
TGTGCCAGCAGTTTATGGGCCCAGGACAGCAGCGGGGGCAGAGCAGATACGCAGTATTTT
>NA|TRBV5-1|NA|TRBJ2-1
CASSLGHNEQFF
TGCGCCAGCAGCTTGGGGCACAATGAGCAGTTCTTC
>NA|TRBV28|NA|TRBJ2-7
CASSSWTGYEQYF
TGTGCCAGCAGTTCGTGGACGGGCTACGAGCAGTACTTC
>NA|TRBV6-6|NA|TRBJ1-5
CASSYSDSSSNQPQHF
TGTGCCAGCAGTTACTCCGACAGCTCTAGCAATCAGCCCCAGCATTTT
>TRBD1|TRBV11-2|NA|TRBJ1-1
CASSAHSGQGIGGTEAFF
TGTGCCAGCAGCGCCCATTCGGGACAGGGGATTGGAGGCACTGAAGCTTTCTTT
>TRBD2|TRBV27|NA|TRBJ2-1
CASIPLGGGAGNEQFF
TGTGCCAGCATCCCGCTGGGCGGGGGGGCCGGCAATGAGCAGTTCTTC
>TRBD2|TRBV7-2|NA|TRBJ2-7
CASSLGTSGVLTGEQYF
TGTGCCAGCAGCTTGGGGACTAGCGGGGTCTTGACGGGGGAGCAGTACTTC
>NA|TRBV7-4|NA|TRBJ2-7
CASSPPEGRQYF
TGTGCCAGCAGCCCCCCCGAGGGAAGGCAGTACTTC
>NA|TRBV28|NA|TRBJ2-7
CASSEWRSTKYEQYF
TGTGCCAGCAGTGAATGGAGGTCGACTAAATACGAGCAGTACTTC
>NA|TRBV5-4|NA|TRBJ2-7
CASSFDRTTYEQYF
TGTGCCAGCAGCTTTGACAGGACCACCTACGAGCAGTACTTC
>NA|TRBV27|NA|TRBJ1-5
CASSLKASGLQPQHF
TGTGCCAGCAGTTTGAAGGCGTCTGGCCTTCAGCCCCAGCATTTT
>NA|TRBV9|NA|TRBJ2-3
CASSAPVGDTQYF
TGTGCCAGCAGCGCGCCCGTGGGAGATACGCAGTATTTT
>NA|TRBV25-1|NA|TRBJ2-1
CASSESGTEQFF
TGTGCCAGCAGTGAATCGGGGACTGAGCAGTTCTTC
>TRBD2|TRBV13|NA|TRBJ2-3
CASSGRGLAGAIDTQYF
TGTGCCAGCAGCGGCCGGGGACTAGCGGGGGCTATAGATACGCAGTATTTT
>NA|TRBV5-5|NA|TRBJ2-1
CASSPTNRDEQFF
TGTGCCAGCAGCCCTACCAACAGGGATGAGCAGTTCTTC
>TRBD1|TRBV19|NA|TRBJ2-7
CASKGQNFPYEQYF
TGTGCCAGTAAGGGACAGAACTTCCCCTACGAGCAGTACTTC
>NA|TRBV7-8|NA|TRBJ2-1
CASSLPTKVSYNEQFF
TGTGCCAGCAGCTTACCCACTAAGGTCTCCTACAATGAGCAGTTCTTC
>TRBD2|TRBV7-8|NA|TRBJ2-1
CASTLAGAGGNEQFF
TGTGCCAGCACGCTAGCGGGGGCCGGGGGGAATGAGCAGTTCTTC
>NA|TRBV11-2|few|TRBJ1-4
CASSSSIEKLFF
TGTGCCAGCAGTTCCTCTATTGAAAAACTGTTTTTT
>NA|TRBV7-9|NA|TRBJ1-6
CASRARSSYNSPLHF
TGTGCCAGCAGGGCCAGGAGCTCCTATAATTCACCCCTCCACTTT
>TRBD1|TRBV7-8|few|TRBJ2-1
CASSLAARGSGNEQFF
TGTGCCAGCAGCTTAGCCGCCAGGGGGAGCGGTAATGAGCAGTTCTTC
>NA|TRBV5-5|medium-sized|TRBJ2-7
CASSLSPVPSYEQYF
TGTGCCAGCAGCTTGTCCCCGGTGCCTTCCTACGAGCAGTACTTC
>NA|TRBV15|once|TRBJ2-7
CATSRDGLRERYF
TGTGCCACCAGCAGAGATGGGTTGAGGGAGCGGTACTTC
>NA|TRBV7-2|NA|TRBJ2-7
CASSPLISYEQYF
TGTGCCAGCAGCCCTCTCATCTCCTACGAGCAGTACTTC
>NA|TRBV7-2|NA|TRBJ1-4
CASSPGQPDEKLFF
TGTGCCAGCAGCCCAGGGCAACCGGATGAAAAACTGTTTTTT
>TRBD1|TRBV27|NA|TRBJ2-7
CASSSFRGPYEQYF
TGTGCCAGCAGTTCCTTTAGGGGGCCCTACGAGCAGTACTTC
>NA|TRBV5-1|few|TRBJ1-5
CARPGVRQPQHF
TGCGCCAGACCGGGGGTACGCCAGCCCCAGCATTTT
>NA|TRBV4-3|medium-sized|TRBJ2-2
CASSQESRARGLTGELFF
TGCGCCAGCAGCCAAGAAAGTCGGGCGCGGGGGCTCACCGGGGAGCTGTTTTTT
>TRBD1|TRBV6-1|NA|TRBJ2-7
CASTGGLYEQYF
TGTGCCAGCACAGGGGGCCTCTACGAGCAGTACTTC
>NA|TRBV5-6|once|TRBJ2-3
CASSAGGRFNTQYF
TGTGCCAGCAGCGCCGGGGGTCGCTTCAATACGCAGTATTTT
>NA|TRBV27|medium-sized|TRBJ1-5
CASSLSGSEGYQPQHF
TGTGCCAGCAGTTTATCAGGATCTGAAGGGTATCAGCCCCAGCATTTT
>TRBD2|TRBV6-5|large|TRBJ2-1
CASSYSTSGGAEQFF
TGTGCCAGCAGTTACTCCACTAGCGGGGGGGCTGAGCAGTTCTTC
>TRBD2|TRBV13|NA|TRBJ2-1
CASSLRGGPYNEQFF
TGTGCCAGCAGCTTACGGGGGGGCCCGTACAATGAGCAGTTCTTC
>NA|TRBV29-1|NA|TRBJ1-4
CSVEEEGSRKLFF
TGCAGCGTTGAAGAGGAGGGCAGTCGGAAACTGTTTTTT
>NA|TRBV19|few|TRBJ1-1
CASSPQDADTEAFF
TGTGCCAGTAGTCCTCAGGACGCCGACACTGAAGCTTTCTTT
>TRBD2|TRBV7-9|medium-sized|TRBJ2-3
CASSALTSGAGTDTQYF
TGTGCCAGCAGCGCTCTGACTAGCGGGGCCGGCACAGATACGCAGTATTTT
>TRBD2|TRBV27|NA|TRBJ2-3
CASSQGLADTDTQYF
TGTGCCAGCAGTCAAGGACTAGCGGACACAGATACGCAGTATTTT
>NA|TRBV29-1|NA|TRBJ1-2
CSVGTRRAGDGYTF
TGCAGCGTTGGTACCCGCCGGGCAGGCGATGGCTACACCTTC
>TRBD1|TRBV27|NA|TRBJ2-7
CASSLSVGQGLSYEQYF
TGTGCCAGCAGTTTATCTGTGGGACAGGGTCTCTCCTACGAGCAGTACTTC
>NA|TRBV5-4|NA|TRBJ2-3
CASSFEGGGTDTQYF
TGTGCCAGCAGCTTCGAGGGGGGAGGGACAGATACGCAGTATTTT
>TRBD2|TRBV2|NA|TRBJ2-1
CASSEREKRGGNEQFF
TGTGCCAGCAGTGAAAGGGAGAAGCGGGGGGGCAATGAGCAGTTCTTC
>NA|TRBV30|NA|TRBJ2-5
CAWSSGAYDQYF
TGTGCCTGGAGTTCCGGAGCGTATGACCAGTACTTC